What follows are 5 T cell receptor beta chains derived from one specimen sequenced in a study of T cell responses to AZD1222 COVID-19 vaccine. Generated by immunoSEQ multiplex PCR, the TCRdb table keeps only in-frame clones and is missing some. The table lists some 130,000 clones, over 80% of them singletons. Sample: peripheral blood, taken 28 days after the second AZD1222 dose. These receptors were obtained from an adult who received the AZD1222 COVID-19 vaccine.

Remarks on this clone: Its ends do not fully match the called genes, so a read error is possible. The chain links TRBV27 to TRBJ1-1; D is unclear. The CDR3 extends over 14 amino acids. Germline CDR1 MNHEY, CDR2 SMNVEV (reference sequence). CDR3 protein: CASSLNPKNAEAFF. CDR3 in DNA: TGTGCCAGCAGTTTAAATCCTAAGAACGCTGAAGCTTTCTTT.

CDR3 sequence reads: CASSVVAVGGGYTF. The DNA of the CDR3 is TGTGCCAGCAGCGTAGTGGCGGTGGGGGGTGGCTACACCTTC. The gene calls are TRBV9 and TRBJ1-2; maybe TRBD1 (5 bases). CDR1 is SGDLS and CDR2 is YYNGEE in the germline V gene. The length of the CDR3 is 14 residues. Trimming stripped 0 bases from V and 7 bases from J, with 13 bases between.

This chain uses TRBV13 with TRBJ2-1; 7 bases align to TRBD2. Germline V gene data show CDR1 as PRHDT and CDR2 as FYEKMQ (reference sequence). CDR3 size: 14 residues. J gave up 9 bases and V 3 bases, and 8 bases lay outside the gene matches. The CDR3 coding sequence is TGTGCCAGCAGCTTGGGGGGGATGGTAGGTGAGCAGTTCTTC. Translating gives CASSLGGMVGEQFF.

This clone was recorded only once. CDR3: CASSFGQYNEQFF. The CDR3, as DNA: TGTGCCAGCAGCTTTGGTCAGTACAATGAGCAGTTCTTC. The chain is built from TRBV11-3 and TRBJ2-1; no reliable D call. Germline V gives CDR1 SGHNT, CDR2 YENEEA. The CDR3 runs 13 residues. Trimming pared 3 bases from V and 4 bases from J, leaving 7 bases between.

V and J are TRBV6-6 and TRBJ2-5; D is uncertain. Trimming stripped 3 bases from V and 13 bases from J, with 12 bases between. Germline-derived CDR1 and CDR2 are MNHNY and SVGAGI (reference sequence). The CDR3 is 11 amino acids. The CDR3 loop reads CASSYLTYWYF. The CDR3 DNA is TGTGCCAGCAGTTATTTGACCTACTGGTACTTC.